This T cell receptor (beta chain) stems from a study of control samples from healthy donors and cancer patients. The method was immunoSEQ multiplex PCR; TCRdb's version includes in-frame clones alone and lacks a portion of them. The sample has fewer than 200,000 clones; over 85% are singletons. This CDR3 comprises 16 residues. Trimming removed 4 bases at V and 7 bases at J, with 20 bases between. The V gene's germline CDR1 is SGHRS and CDR2 YFSETQ. The chain couples TRBV5-1 to TRBJ1-4; the D gene is possibly TRBD1 (5 bases). This TCR was recovered from a young man in good health. Source material: blood. The CDR3 DNA is TGCGCCAGCAGCCTGGGGCTGGGGAACAACGGTGAAAAACTGTTTTTT. Amino acid sequence: CASSLGLGNNGEKLFF. Filled out from reference TRBV5-1 and TRBJ1-4, the complete variable domain reads KAGVTQTPRYLIKTRGQQVTLSCSPISGHRSVSWYQQTPGQGLQFLFEYFSETQRNKGNFPGRFSGRQFSNSRSEMNVSTLELGDSALYLCASSLGLGNNGEKLFFGSGTQLSVL.